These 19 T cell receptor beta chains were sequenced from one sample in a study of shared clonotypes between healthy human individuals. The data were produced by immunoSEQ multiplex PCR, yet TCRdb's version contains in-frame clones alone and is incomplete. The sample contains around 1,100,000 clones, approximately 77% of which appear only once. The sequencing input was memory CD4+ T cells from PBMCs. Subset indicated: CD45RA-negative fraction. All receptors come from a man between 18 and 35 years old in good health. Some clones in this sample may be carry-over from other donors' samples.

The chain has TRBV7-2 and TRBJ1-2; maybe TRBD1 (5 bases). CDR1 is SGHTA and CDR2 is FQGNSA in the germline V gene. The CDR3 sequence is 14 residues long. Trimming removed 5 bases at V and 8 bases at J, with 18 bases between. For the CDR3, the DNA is TGTGCCAGCAGCCCCTCGGCAGGGCTGCGGGGCTACACCTTC. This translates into CASSPSAGLRGYTF.

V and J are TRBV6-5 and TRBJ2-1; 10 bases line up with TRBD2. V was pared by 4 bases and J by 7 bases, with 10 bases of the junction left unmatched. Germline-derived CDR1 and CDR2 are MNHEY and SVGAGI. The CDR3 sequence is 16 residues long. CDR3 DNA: TGTGCCAGCAGTTCCCGATCTAGCGGGAGTCTGAATGAGCAGTTCTTC. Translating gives CASSSRSSGSLNEQFF.

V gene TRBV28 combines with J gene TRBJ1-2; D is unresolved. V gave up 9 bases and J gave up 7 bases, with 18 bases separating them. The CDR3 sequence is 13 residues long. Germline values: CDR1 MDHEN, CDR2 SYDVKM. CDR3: CASRGGSVGGYTF. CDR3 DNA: TGTGCCAGTCGGGGTGGGTCGGTCGGTGGCTACACCTTC.

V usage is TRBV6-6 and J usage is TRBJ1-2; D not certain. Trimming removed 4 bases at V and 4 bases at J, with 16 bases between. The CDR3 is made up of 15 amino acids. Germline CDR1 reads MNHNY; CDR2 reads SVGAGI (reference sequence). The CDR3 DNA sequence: TGTGCCAGCAGTTCAGCCCGCGGGGATTTCTATGGCTACACCTTC. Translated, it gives CASSSARGDFYGYTF.

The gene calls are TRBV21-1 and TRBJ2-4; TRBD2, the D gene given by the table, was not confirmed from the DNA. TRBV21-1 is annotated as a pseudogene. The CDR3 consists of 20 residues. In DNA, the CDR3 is TGTGCCAGCAGCCCGAACATCTCTCCGGGACTAGCGGGAAGTCGGGACATTCAGTACTTC. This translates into CASSPNISPGLAGSRDIQYF.

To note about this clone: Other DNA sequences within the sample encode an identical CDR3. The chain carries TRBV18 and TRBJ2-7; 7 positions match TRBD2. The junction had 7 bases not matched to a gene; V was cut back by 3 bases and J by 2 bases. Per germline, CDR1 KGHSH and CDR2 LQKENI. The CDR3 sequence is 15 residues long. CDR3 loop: CASSPWGSGPYEQYF. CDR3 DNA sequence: TGTGCCAGCTCACCCTGGGGTAGCGGGCCCTACGAGCAGTACTTC.

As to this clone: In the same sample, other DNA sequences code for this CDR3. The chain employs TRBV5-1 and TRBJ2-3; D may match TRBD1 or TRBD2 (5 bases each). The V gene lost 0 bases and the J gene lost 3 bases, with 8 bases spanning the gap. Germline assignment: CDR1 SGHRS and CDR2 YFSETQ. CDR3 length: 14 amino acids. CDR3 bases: TGCGCCAGCAGCTTGGGAGGGGTAACAGATACGCAGTATTTT. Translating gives CASSLGGVTDTQYF.

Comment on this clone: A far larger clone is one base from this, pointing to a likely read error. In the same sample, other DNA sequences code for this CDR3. The CDR3 DNA reads as TGTGCCAGCAGGTCAGGGACGGACACTGGGGAGCTGTTTTTT. As protein: CASRSGTDTGELFF. The chain carries TRBV6-6 and TRBJ2-2; the D call may be TRBD1 or TRBD2 (5 bases each). The germline gives CDR1 MNHNY, CDR2 SVGAGI (reference sequence). The CDR3 spans 14 residues.

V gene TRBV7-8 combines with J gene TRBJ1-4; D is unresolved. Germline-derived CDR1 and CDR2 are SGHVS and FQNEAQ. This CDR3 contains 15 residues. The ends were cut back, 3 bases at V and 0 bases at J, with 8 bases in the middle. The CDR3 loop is CASSFPTATNEKLFF. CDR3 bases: TGTGCCAGCAGCTTCCCGACGGCAACTAATGAAAAACTGTTTTTT.

The CDR3 protein is CASSPLVGTFKEQYF. Here the CDR3 DNA reads TGCGCCAGCAGCCCCTTAGTGGGGACCTTTAAGGAGCAGTACTTC. The chain carries TRBV5-1 and TRBJ2-7; either TRBD1 or TRBD2 may fit D (5 bases each). The germline V gene has CDR1 SGHRS and CDR2 YFSETQ. The CDR3 loop spans 15 amino acids. V dropped 4 bases and J dropped 7 bases, with 21 bases sitting between them.

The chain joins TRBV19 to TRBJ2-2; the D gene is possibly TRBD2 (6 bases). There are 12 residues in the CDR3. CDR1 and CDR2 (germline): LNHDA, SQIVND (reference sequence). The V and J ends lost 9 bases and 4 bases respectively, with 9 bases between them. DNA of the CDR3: TGTGCCAGCGGGGGATTCACCGGGGAGCTGTTTTTT. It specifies CASGGFTGELFF.

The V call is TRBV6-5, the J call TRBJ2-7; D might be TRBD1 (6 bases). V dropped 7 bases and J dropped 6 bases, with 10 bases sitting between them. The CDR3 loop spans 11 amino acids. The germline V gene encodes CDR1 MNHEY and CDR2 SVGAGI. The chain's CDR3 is CASNQGTEQYF. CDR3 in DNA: TGTGCCAGCAATCAGGGGACCGAGCAGTACTTC.

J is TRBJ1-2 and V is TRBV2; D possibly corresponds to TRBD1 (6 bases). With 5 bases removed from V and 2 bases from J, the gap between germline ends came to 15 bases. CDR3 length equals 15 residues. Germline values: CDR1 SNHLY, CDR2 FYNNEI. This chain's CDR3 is CASSRNLDSNYGYTF. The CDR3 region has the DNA TGTGCCAGCAGTCGTAACTTGGACAGCAACTATGGCTACACCTTC.

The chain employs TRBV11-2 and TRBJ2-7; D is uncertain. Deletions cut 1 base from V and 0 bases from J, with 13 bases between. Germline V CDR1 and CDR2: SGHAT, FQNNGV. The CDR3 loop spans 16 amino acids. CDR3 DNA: TGTGCCAGCAGCTTAGTCGGCAGCCCCAGCTCCTACGAGCAGTACTTC. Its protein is CASSLVGSPSSYEQYF.

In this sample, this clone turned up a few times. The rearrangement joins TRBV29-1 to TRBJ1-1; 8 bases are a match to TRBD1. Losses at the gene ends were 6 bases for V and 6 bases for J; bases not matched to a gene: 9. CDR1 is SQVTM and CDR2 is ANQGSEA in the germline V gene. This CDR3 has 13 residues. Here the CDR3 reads CSVRTGFDPEAFF. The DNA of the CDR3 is TGCAGCGTCAGGACAGGGTTCGACCCTGAAGCTTTCTTT.

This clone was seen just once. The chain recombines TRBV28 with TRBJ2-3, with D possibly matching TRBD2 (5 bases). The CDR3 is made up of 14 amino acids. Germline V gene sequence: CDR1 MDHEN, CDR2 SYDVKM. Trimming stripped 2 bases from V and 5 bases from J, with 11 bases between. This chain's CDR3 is CASSLRGRVDTQYF. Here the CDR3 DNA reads TGTGCCAGCAGTTTACGTGGGAGAGTAGATACGCAGTATTTT.

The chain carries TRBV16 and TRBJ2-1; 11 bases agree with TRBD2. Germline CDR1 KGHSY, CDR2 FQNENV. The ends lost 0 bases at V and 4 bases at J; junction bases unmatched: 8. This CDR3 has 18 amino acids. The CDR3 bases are TGTGCCAGCAGCCAATCAATAACCCGGACTAGCGGGTACAATGAGCAGTTCTTC. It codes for CASSQSITRTSGYNEQFF.

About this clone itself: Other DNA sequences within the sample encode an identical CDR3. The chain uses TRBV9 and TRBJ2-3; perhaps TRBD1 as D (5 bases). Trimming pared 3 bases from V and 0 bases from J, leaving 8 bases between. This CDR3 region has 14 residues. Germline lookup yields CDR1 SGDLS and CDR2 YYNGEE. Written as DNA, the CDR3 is TGTGCCAGCAGCGCTAGGACAAGCACAGATACGCAGTATTTT. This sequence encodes CASSARTSTDTQYF.

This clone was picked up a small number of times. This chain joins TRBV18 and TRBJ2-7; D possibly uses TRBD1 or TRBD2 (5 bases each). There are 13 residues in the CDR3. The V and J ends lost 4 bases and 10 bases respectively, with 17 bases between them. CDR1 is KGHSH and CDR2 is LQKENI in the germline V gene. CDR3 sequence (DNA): TGTGCCAGCTCACAAGAGGGGACGGCCCCCCAGTACTTC. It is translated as CASSQEGTAPQYF.